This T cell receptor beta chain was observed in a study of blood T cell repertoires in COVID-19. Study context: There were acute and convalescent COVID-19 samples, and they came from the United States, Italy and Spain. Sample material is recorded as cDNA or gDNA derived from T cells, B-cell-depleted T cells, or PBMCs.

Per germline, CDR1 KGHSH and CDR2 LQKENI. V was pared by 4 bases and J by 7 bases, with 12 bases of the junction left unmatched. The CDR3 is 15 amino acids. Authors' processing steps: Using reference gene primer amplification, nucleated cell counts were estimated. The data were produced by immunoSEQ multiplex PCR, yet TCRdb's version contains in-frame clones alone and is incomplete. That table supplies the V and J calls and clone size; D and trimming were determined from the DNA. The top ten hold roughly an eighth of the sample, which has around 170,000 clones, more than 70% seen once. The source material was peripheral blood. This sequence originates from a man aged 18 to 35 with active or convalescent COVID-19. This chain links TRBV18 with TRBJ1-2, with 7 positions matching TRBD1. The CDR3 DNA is TGTGCCAGCTCACTTGAAAAACAGGGGATGTCTGGCTACACCTTC. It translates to CASSLEKQGMSGYTF.